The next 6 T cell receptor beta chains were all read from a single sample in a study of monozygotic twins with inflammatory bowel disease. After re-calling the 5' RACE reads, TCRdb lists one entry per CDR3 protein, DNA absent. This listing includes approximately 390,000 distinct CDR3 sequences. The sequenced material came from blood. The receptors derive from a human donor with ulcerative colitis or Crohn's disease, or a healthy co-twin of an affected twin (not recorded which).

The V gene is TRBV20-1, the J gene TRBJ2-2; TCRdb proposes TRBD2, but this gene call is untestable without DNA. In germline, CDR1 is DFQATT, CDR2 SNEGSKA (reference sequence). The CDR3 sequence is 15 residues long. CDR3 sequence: CSATREGTSTGELFF.

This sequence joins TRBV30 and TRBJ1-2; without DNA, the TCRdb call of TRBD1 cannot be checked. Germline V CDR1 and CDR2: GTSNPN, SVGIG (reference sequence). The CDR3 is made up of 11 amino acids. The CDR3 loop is CAGTGGWGYTF.

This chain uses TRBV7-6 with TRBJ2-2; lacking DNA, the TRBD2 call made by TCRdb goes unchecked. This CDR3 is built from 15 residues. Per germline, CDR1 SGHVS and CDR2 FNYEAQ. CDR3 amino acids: CASSTSGGPTGELFF.

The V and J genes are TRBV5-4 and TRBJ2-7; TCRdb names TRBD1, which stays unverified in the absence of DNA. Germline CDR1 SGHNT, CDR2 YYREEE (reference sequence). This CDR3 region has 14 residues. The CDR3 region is CASSFKGVLDEQYF.

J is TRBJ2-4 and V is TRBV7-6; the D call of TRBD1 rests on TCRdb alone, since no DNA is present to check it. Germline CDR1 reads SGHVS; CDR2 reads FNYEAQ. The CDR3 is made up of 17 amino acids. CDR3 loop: CASSLPGTGMGKNIQYF.

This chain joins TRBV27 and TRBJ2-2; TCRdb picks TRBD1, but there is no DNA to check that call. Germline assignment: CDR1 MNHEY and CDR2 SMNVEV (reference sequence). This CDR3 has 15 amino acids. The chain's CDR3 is CASSSRTGVTGELFF.